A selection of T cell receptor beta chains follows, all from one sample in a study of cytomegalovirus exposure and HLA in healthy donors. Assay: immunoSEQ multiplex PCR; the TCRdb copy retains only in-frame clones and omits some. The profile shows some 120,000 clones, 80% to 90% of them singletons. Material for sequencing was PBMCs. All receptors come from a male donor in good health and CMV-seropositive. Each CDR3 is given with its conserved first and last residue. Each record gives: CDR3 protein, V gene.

CDR3aa: CASSLLAGGETQYF; v_gene: TRBV28
CDR3aa: CASRLGGVTEAFF; v_gene: TRBV12-2
CDR3aa: CASREPGTRSGEQYF; v_gene: TRBV2
CDR3aa: CASSPPGQGPGNTIYF; v_gene: TRBV28
CDR3aa: CASSTDRVLGTEAFF; v_gene: TRBV28
CDR3aa: CASSAITGGDEKLFF; v_gene: TRBV5-1
CDR3aa: CASSLYLGTSGWDEQYF; v_gene: TRBV27
CDR3aa: CASSQATSGTYEQYF; v_gene: TRBV4-2
CDR3aa: CAWSATGYEQYF; v_gene: TRBV30
CDR3aa: CAPRGRAEKLFF; v_gene: TRBV5-3